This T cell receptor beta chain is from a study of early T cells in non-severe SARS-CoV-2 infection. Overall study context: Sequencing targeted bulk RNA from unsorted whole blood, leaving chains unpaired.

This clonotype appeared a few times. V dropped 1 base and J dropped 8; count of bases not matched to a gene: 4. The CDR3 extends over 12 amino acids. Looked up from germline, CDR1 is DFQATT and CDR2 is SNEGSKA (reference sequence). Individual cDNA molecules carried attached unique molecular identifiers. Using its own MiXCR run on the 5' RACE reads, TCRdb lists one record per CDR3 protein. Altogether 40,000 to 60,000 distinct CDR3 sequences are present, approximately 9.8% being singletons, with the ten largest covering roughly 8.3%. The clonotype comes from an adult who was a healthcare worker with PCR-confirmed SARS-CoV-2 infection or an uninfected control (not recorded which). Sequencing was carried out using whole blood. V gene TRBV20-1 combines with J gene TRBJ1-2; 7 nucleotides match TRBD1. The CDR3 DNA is TGCAGTGCTAGAGCCGGACAGGAGGGCTACACCTTC. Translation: CSARAGQEGYTF.